These 21 T cell receptor beta chains were sequenced from one sample in a study of T cell changes during pregnancy in multiple sclerosis. Generated by immunoSEQ multiplex PCR, the TCRdb table keeps only in-frame clones and is missing some. The table records some 93,000 clones, around 91% of them present only once. The source was peripheral blood, collected after pregnancy. These receptors came from a female donor in good health, enrolled as a control in a pregnancy study.

This chain links TRBV6-1 with TRBJ1-6, with a possible D match to TRBD1 (6 bases). Trimming shortened V by 7 bases and J by 8 bases, and 15 bases separated the two germline ends. The CDR3 runs to 14 residues. Germline CDR1 reads MNHNS; CDR2 reads SASEGT. CDR3 loop: CASKQGVGDSPLHF. CDR3 sequence (DNA): TGTGCCAGCAAACAGGGAGTAGGGGATTCACCCCTCCACTTT.

The rearrangement joins TRBV30 to TRBJ1-2, with 9 nucleotides matching TRBD1. V was pared by 3 bases and J by 8 bases, with 1 base of the junction left unmatched. Per the germline V gene, CDR1 is GTSNPN and CDR2 is SVGIG (reference sequence). This CDR3 region has 11 residues. CDR3 in amino acids: CAWRDRGGYTF. The CDR3 DNA reads TGTGCCTGGAGGGACAGGGGAGGCTACACCTTC. Drawing the rest from reference TRBV30 and TRBJ1-2, the complete variable domain is SQTIHQWPATLVQPVGSPLSLECTVEGTSNPNLYWYRQAAGRGLQLLFYSVGIGQISSEVPQNLSASRPQDRQFILSSKKLLLSDSGFYLCAWRDRGGYTFGSGTRLTVV.

The CDR3 region is CASSPLAGGFHNEQFF. The CDR3 DNA reads TGTGCCAGCAGCCCATTAGCGGGGGGATTTCACAATGAGCAGTTCTTC. The chain couples TRBV14 to TRBJ2-1; TRBD2 matches at 10 bases. The germline gives CDR1 SGHDN, CDR2 FVKESK. The CDR3 runs 16 residues. The junction had 8 bases not matched to a gene; V was cut back by 4 bases and J by 5 bases. The full variable domain, rest sourced from reference TRBV14 and TRBJ2-1, is EAGVTQFPSHSVIEKGQTVTLRCDPISGHDNLYWYRRVMGKEIKFLLHFVKESKQDESGMPNNRFLAERTGGTYSTLKVQPAELEDSGVYFCASSPLAGGFHNEQFFGPGTRLTVL.

This clone came up once. This sequence joins TRBV7-2 and TRBJ1-1; TRBD1 matches 7 bases. This CDR3 comprises 15 residues. V trimming: 4 bases; J trimming: 1 base; junction bases outside the gene matches: 6. Germline-derived CDR1 and CDR2 are SGHTA and FQGNSA. This chain's CDR3 is CASSSETGRNTEAFF. DNA for the CDR3: TGTGCCAGCAGCTCAGAGACAGGGAGGAACACTGAAGCTTTCTTT.

This chain joins TRBV15 and TRBJ2-7, with 9 positions matching TRBD1. The J segment lost 4 bases and the V segment lost 3 bases, leaving 7 bases of the junction unmatched. CDR3 size: 15 residues. CDR1 and CDR2 (germline): LNHNV, YYDKDF (reference sequence). The CDR3 spells CATSSPRTGEYEQYF. Here the CDR3 DNA reads TGTGCCACCAGCAGCCCGCGGACAGGGGAGTACGAGCAGTACTTC.

The J gene is TRBJ1-1, the V gene TRBV25-1; D uncertain. Germline values: CDR1 MGHDK, CDR2 SYGVNS. V was cut by 4 bases and J by 0 bases, with 12 bases left in between. This CDR3 spans 15 amino acids. Here the CDR3 reads CASSVGGLMNTEAFF. The CDR3 DNA follows: TGTGCCAGCAGTGTGGGAGGGCTCATGAACACTGAAGCTTTCTTT.

CDR3 DNA sequence: TGTGCCAGCAGCCCAGGGTGGAAACCTAACAATGAGCAGTTCTTC. Protein sequence: CASSPGWKPNNEQFF. The V and J genes are TRBV7-2 and TRBJ2-1; possible D gene TRBD1, 5 bases. Per the germline V gene, CDR1 is SGHTA and CDR2 is FQGNSA. The CDR3 covers 15 residues. Trimming removed 5 bases at V and 5 bases at J, with 16 bases between.

In this sample, this clone turned up once. The V call is TRBV7-3, the J call TRBJ2-2; D is uncertain. Trimming pared 5 bases from V and 3 bases from J, leaving 4 bases between. CDR1 and CDR2 (germline): SGHTA, FQGTGA. CDR3 length equals 12 residues. This chain's CDR3 is CASSLYTGELFF. The DNA of the CDR3 is TGTGCCAGCAGCCTCTACACCGGGGAGCTGTTTTTT.

The table lists this clone with a few counts. V usage is TRBV4-2 and J usage is TRBJ1-1; D is ambiguous. The CDR3 length is 13 residues. With 1 base removed from V and 2 bases from J, the gap between germline ends came to 5 bases. Germline V gene data show CDR1 as LGHNA and CDR2 as YNFKEQ. CDR3 in DNA: TGTGCCAGCAGCCAAGGAGCTAACACTGAAGCTTTCTTT. Translation gives CASSQGANTEAFF.

V usage is TRBV7-8 and J usage is TRBJ1-4, with D possibly matching TRBD1 (5 bases). V dropped 5 bases and J dropped 4 bases, with 14 bases sitting between them. This CDR3 is built from 15 residues. Germline-derived CDR1 and CDR2 are SGHVS and FQNEAQ. The CDR3 loop reads CASSGHTFYNEKLFF. The CDR3 DNA follows: TGTGCCAGCAGCGGACACACCTTTTATAATGAAAAACTGTTTTTT.

The J gene is TRBJ1-2, the V gene TRBV7-8; no clear D gene. This CDR3 is built from 16 residues. V was pared by 3 bases and J by 6 bases, with 20 bases between. Germline values: CDR1 SGHVS, CDR2 FQNEAQ. The CDR3 DNA sequence: TGTGCCAGCAGCTTGGCCGTTCGCTCTAGTTCCGATGGCTACACCTTC. Its protein is CASSLAVRSSSDGYTF.

The chain has TRBV27 and TRBJ2-7; D gene unclear. The V gene lost 6 bases and the J gene lost 2 bases, with 17 bases spanning the gap. CDR3 size: 15 residues. CDR1 and CDR2 (germline): MNHEY, SMNVEV (reference sequence). Here the CDR3 DNA reads TGTGCCAGCAGCCCCGAGTGGGCAGAGACCTACGAGCAGTACTTC. Protein product: CASSPEWAETYEQYF.

CDR3: CAWSGQNTGELFF. The CDR3 DNA reads TGTGCCTGGAGTGGGCAGAACACCGGGGAGCTGTTTTTT. J is TRBJ2-2 and V is TRBV30, with unresolved D. This CDR3 has 13 amino acids. Deletions cut 1 base from V and 1 base from J, with 4 bases between. Germline V gene lookup returns CDR1 GTSNPN and CDR2 SVGIG (reference sequence).

V usage is TRBV27 and J usage is TRBJ1-6; weak D call: TRBD1 (6 bases). CDR3 length: 14 residues. The ends were cut back, 10 bases at V and 3 bases at J, with 13 bases in the middle. The germline gives CDR1 MNHEY, CDR2 SMNVEV (reference sequence). CDR3 residues: CATRGAYYNSPLHF. Here the CDR3 DNA reads TGTGCCACCCGGGGGGCATACTATAATTCACCCCTCCACTTT.

This chain links TRBV5-1 with TRBJ2-1; 9 bases line up with TRBD2. V lost 3 bases to trimming and J lost 10 bases; unmatched junction nucleotides: 11. The CDR3 consists of 15 residues. Germline V gene sequence: CDR1 SGHRS, CDR2 YFSETQ. The CDR3 sequence: CASSSTGTSRTEQFF. CDR3 sequence (DNA): TGCGCCAGCAGCTCCACCGGGACTAGCCGGACCGAGCAGTTCTTC.

This clone was observed once. The chain links TRBV9 to TRBJ1-4, with a weak D call TRBD1 (6 bases). V gave up 0 bases and J gave up 7 bases, with 13 bases separating them. The CDR3 covers 15 residues. Germline loops: CDR1 SGDLS, CDR2 YYNGEE. As DNA, the CDR3 is TGTGCCAGCAGCGTAGAGGGCAGGGGAAGTGAAAAACTGTTTTTT. Its translation: CASSVEGRGSEKLFF.

The chain is built from TRBV5-4 and TRBJ2-3; D ambiguous. This CDR3 contains 12 residues. Per germline, CDR1 SGHNT and CDR2 YYREEE (reference sequence). The germline V and J ends were trimmed by 3 bases and 4 bases, with 6 bases remaining between them. CDR3 sequence (DNA): TGTGCCAGCAGCTCGCCAGCAGATACGCAGTATTTT. This encodes CASSSPADTQYF.

The chain uses TRBV6-5 and TRBJ1-2, with 7 nucleotides matching TRBD1. V shed 7 bases and J 4 bases; nucleotides not matched to a gene: 12. The CDR3 contains 15 residues. Germline V gene lookup returns CDR1 MNHEY and CDR2 SVGAGI. The CDR3 spells CASTQVGTAPYGYTF. DNA for the CDR3: TGTGCCAGCACCCAAGTGGGGACAGCGCCCTATGGCTACACCTTC.

The rearrangement uses TRBV4-2 and TRBJ2-2, with D possibly being TRBD2 (6 bases). The length of the CDR3 is 17 residues. V lost 3 bases and J 1 base, leaving 15 bases between the germline ends. CDR1 is LGHNA, CDR2 YNFKEQ, per germline. The CDR3, as DNA: TGTGCCAGCAGCCATTTACCGGGACTTATGAACACCGGGGAGCTGTTTTTT. Residues: CASSHLPGLMNTGELFF.

The CDR3 is CASSPGQNQRGYTF. The CDR3, as DNA: TGTGCCAGCAGCCCGGGACAGAACCAAAGAGGCTACACCTTC. This chain links TRBV7-2 with TRBJ1-2; 7 bases align to TRBD1. J lost 8 bases, V lost 5 bases, and 11 bases had no gene match. The CDR3 runs 14 residues. CDR1 SGHTA and CDR2 FQGNSA come from the germline V gene.

This chain connects TRBV4-1 to TRBJ1-2; no definite D call. The V gene lost 8 bases and the J gene lost 4 bases, with 23 bases spanning the gap. The CDR3 sequence is 16 residues long. Germline V CDR1 and CDR2: MGHRA, YSYEKL. The CDR3 sequence is CASRNPLQALVYGYTF. As DNA, the CDR3 is TGCGCCAGCCGAAACCCCTTGCAAGCTCTTGTCTATGGCTACACCTTC.